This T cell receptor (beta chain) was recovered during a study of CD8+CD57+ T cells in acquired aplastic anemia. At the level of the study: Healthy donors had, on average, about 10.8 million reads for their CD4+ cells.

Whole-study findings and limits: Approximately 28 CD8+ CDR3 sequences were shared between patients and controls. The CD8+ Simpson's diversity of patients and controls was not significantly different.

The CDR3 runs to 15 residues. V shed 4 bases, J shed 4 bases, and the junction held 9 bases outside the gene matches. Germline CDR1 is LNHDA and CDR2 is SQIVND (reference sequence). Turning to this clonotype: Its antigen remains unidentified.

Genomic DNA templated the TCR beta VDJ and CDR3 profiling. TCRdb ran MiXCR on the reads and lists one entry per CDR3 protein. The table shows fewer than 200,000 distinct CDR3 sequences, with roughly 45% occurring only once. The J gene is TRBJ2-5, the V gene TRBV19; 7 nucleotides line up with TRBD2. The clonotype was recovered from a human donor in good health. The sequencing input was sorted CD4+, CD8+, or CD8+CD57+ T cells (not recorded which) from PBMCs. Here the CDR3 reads CASSTGTGEGETQYF. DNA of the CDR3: TGTGCCAGTAGTACCGGGACGGGGGAGGGAGAGACCCAGTACTTC.